This is a list of T cell receptor beta chains from one sample in a study of T cells after yellow fever vaccination. TCRdb redid the calling of the 5' RACE reads with MiXCR, one entry per CDR3 protein. This table holds around 550,000 distinct CDR3 sequences, 15% to 20% found once. Sample: PBMCs, taken 15 days after the yellow fever booster vaccination. These receptor sequences come from a man aged 25-40 years who received the YFV17D yellow fever vaccine. Each CDR3 is given with its conserved first and last residue. D genes are given only for firm matches. Rows give clone size only sometimes, using once, few, many, or a class for an expanded clone.

size: -
V: TRBV7-2
J: TRBJ2-3
D: -
DNA: TGTGCCAGCAGCTTAGGGTCCCTACCAGATACGCAGTATTTT
CDR3: CASSLGSLPDTQYF

size: -
V: TRBV18
J: TRBJ1-3
D: TRBD1
DNA: TGTGCCAGCTCACCACTGGATGGACAGGGTGGTGGAAACACCATATATTTT
CDR3: CASSPLDGQGGGNTIYF

size: -
V: TRBV4-3
J: TRBJ1-5
D: TRBD1
DNA: TGCGCCAGCAGCCAAGAACTCCAGGGGGATCAGCCCCAGCATTTT
CDR3: CASSQELQGDQPQHF

size: -
V: TRBV27
J: TRBJ2-1
D: -
DNA: TGTGCCAGCACCATAGGACTCCCCTACAATGAGCAGTTCTTC
CDR3: CASTIGLPYNEQFF

size: -
V: TRBV7-6
J: TRBJ2-3
D: -
DNA: TGTGTCAGCAGCATGACAAGGGTTGCGCAGTATTTT
CDR3: CVSSMTRVAQYF

size: -
V: TRBV5-1
J: TRBJ2-7
D: TRBD2
DNA: TGCGCCAGCAGCTTGGGTGGGACTAGCATAACCTACGAGCAGTACTTC
CDR3: CASSLGGTSITYEQYF

size: few
V: TRBV7-9
J: TRBJ2-1
D: -
DNA: TGTGCCAGCAGTCGGAAGACTCGGGGCAATGAGCAGTTCTTC
CDR3: CASSRKTRGNEQFF

size: many
V: TRBV12-3/TRBV12-4
J: TRBJ2-1
D: TRBD2
DNA: TGTGCCAGCAACTCAGGGACTAGAGGACAAAATGAGCAGTTCTTC
CDR3: CASNSGTRGQNEQFF

size: few
V: TRBV5-1
J: TRBJ2-5
D: TRBD2
DNA: TGCGCCAGCAGCTTGGAACTACTAGCGGGAGGGTACCAAGAGACCCAGTACTTC
CDR3: CASSLELLAGGYQETQYF

size: -
V: TRBV11-2
J: TRBJ2-7
D: TRBD1
DNA: TGTGCCAGCAGCCCGGTGTTGGGACAGCCCTCCTACGAGCAGTACTTC
CDR3: CASSPVLGQPSYEQYF

size: few
V: TRBV11-2
J: TRBJ2-1
D: TRBD1
DNA: TGTGCCAGCAGCTTAGATTTACAGGGGGCGCGGAATGAGCAGTTCTTC
CDR3: CASSLDLQGARNEQFF

size: -
V: TRBV6-5
J: TRBJ1-1
D: TRBD1
DNA: TGTGCCAGCAGTTACACCGGACAGGAGAACACTGAAGCTTTCTTT
CDR3: CASSYTGQENTEAFF

size: -
V: TRBV12-3/TRBV12-4
J: TRBJ1-4
D: -
DNA: TGTGCCAGCGGTCACCCAGGGGAAAAACTGTTTTTT
CDR3: CASGHPGEKLFF

size: -
V: TRBV5-1
J: TRBJ2-1
D: TRBD2
DNA: TGCGCCAGCAGCTTGGCCCCGGGAGGGGTCAATGAGCAGTTCTTC
CDR3: CASSLAPGGVNEQFF

size: few
V: TRBV29-1
J: TRBJ2-7
D: -
DNA: TGCAGCGTCTATGAACAGGCATCCTCCTACGAGCAGTACTTC
CDR3: CSVYEQASSYEQYF

size: few
V: TRBV4-3
J: TRBJ2-1
D: TRBD2
DNA: TGCGCCAGCAGCCAAGATCGTCCTAGCGGGAGGGCGAGGATTCTTGAGCAGTTCTTC
CDR3: CASSQDRPSGRARILEQFF

size: few
V: TRBV28
J: TRBJ2-7
D: -
DNA: TGTGCCAGTTCCTTAGGGACATACCCCTACGAGCAGTACTTC
CDR3: CASSLGTYPYEQYF

size: -
V: TRBV10-2
J: TRBJ2-1
D: TRBD2
DNA: TGCGCCAGCAGTGACGAAGCGGGAGGGACCAATGAGCAGTTCTTC
CDR3: CASSDEAGGTNEQFF

size: few
V: TRBV5-1
J: TRBJ2-1
D: -
DNA: TGCGCCAGCAGCAACCCCGGGACTTTCTACAATGAGCAGTTCTTC
CDR3: CASSNPGTFYNEQFF

size: few
V: TRBV29-1
J: TRBJ2-5
D: TRBD1
DNA: TGCAGCGTTGACGGGACAGGGCAAGAGACCCAGTACTTC
CDR3: CSVDGTGQETQYF

size: -
V: TRBV6-4
J: TRBJ2-7
D: -
DNA: TGTGCCAGCAGTGGGAGGACAGAAGGGGAGCAGTACTTC
CDR3: CASSGRTEGEQYF

size: few
V: TRBV28
J: TRBJ2-1
D: -
DNA: TGTGCCAGCAGTTTGAGCGGCCCTAGGGGCAATGAGCAGTTCTTC
CDR3: CASSLSGPRGNEQFF

size: few
V: TRBV10-3
J: TRBJ1-1
D: TRBD1
DNA: TGTGCCATCAAAGGACAGGTAGGGGACACTGAAGCTTTCTTT
CDR3: CAIKGQVGDTEAFF

size: -
V: TRBV15
J: TRBJ2-1
D: -
DNA: TGTGCCACCAGCAGAGATACGCGGAATGAGCAGTTCTTC
CDR3: CATSRDTRNEQFF

size: -
V: TRBV24-1
J: TRBJ2-2
D: -
DNA: TGTGCCACCACCACCGGGGAGCTGTTTTTT
CDR3: CATTTGELFF

size: -
V: TRBV7-3
J: TRBJ2-2
D: -
DNA: TGTGCCAGCAGCCGGTACGCCGGGGAGCTGTTTTTT
CDR3: CASSRYAGELFF